This T cell receptor beta chain was sequenced in a study of shared clonotypes between healthy human individuals. Study-level results: Sharing across four donors was seen in 4% to 5.5% of naive CD4 clonotypes. In contrast to clonotypes shared by all four donors, non-shared clonotypes had lower generation probabilities.

Assay: immunoSEQ multiplex PCR; the TCRdb copy retains only in-frame clones and omits some. The data show around 2,000,000 clones, under 95% seen once. Naive CD8 cells comprised CD45RO-negative, CCR7-positively selected cells, excluding terminally differentiated effector memory CD45RA+ cells. All the donors were Caucasian adults who lived in Nashville, Tennessee. Notes on this clone: Its antigen is not known.

The junction had 5 bases not matched to a gene; V was cut back by 1 base and J by 4 bases. CDR1 is SGHTA, CDR2 FQGNSA, per germline. This CDR3 is 16 amino acids long. This TCR was recovered from a man younger than 35 in good health. Some clones in this sample may be carry-over from other donors' samples. Material for sequencing was naive CD8+ T cells from PBMCs. The rearrangement links TRBV7-2 to TRBJ2-2; TRBD2 matches at 8 bases. CDR3 sequence (DNA): TGTGCCAGCAGCTTAGATGTCGGGAGGGGCACCGGGGAGCTGTTTTTT. It specifies CASSLDVGRGTGELFF.